This TCR beta chain was captured in a study of monozygotic twins with inflammatory bowel disease (dated by TCRdb to the late 2010s). Regarding the complete study: A total of some 28 monozygotic twin pairs were included in the full study, comprising nine German pairs (four IBD-concordant, five IBD-discordant) and 19 IBD-discordant Danish pairs. The search for disease-associated traits relied mainly on comparing, within discordant pairs, IBD patients with their genetically identical healthy co-twins. Each individual had, on average, about 151 000 unique TCRalpha sequences and 181 000 unique TCRbeta sequences available for analysis.

The study at large found these results: Because patients were on differing immunosuppressive treatments, the repertoires may have picked up extra background noise and inter-individual variability. A decrease in TCRbeta repertoire diversity, as measured by inverse Simpson index, was observed in IBD patients compared with their healthy co-twins. No difference in repertoire similarity was observed between concordant and discordant twins, possibly owing to limited statistical power. Compared with healthy twins, IBD patients shared fewer clonotypes with other individuals, and the difference was most pronounced in patients with signs of disease activity. The results gave no support for a single strong signal or clonotype linked to IBD. The analysis was unable to tell apart different T cell subtypes.

The CDR3 goes from the cysteine to the phenylalanine over 16 residues. The DNA is not on file. CDR1 and CDR2 were assigned from the germline V gene as SGDLS and YYNGEE. The library was obtained by 5' RACE. Preparation of each TCR library used roughly 3.5 ug of total RNA. For each sample, cDNA synthesis was carried out in eight separate reactions using SMARTScribe reverse transcriptase. During cDNA synthesis, unique molecular identifiers containing a 6-nucleotide sample barcode were introduced by template switching. Two nested PCRs of approximately 16 and 10 cycles amplified the TCRalpha and TCRbeta cDNA, and bead purification followed each PCR. Before amplification, the cDNA was treated with uracil DNA-glycosylase and purified using the QIAquick PCR purification kit. The second PCR was the step at which Illumina TruSeq-compatible adapters and sample-specific barcodes were added. Library quality and concentration were assessed using TapeStation and Qubit, and about 5 ng of each library was pooled. The pooled libraries were sequenced with 2 x 100 bp reads and custom sequencing primers on an Illumina HiSeq2500 single-index Rapid Run. The authors' analysis ran thus. PCR and sequencing errors were corrected by UMI-based consensus assembly using MiGEC version 1.2.6. MiXCR version 2.1.1 was used to carry out V(D)J alignment, clonotype assembly and CDR3 extraction. To normalise gene usage, clonotype sharing and MAIT/NKT TCR abundance, the analysis used the top 1000, 10 000 and 20 000 clonotypes per sample. After downsampling to 27 000 UMIs, diversity was calculated as the inverse Simpson index using the vegan R package. Statistical testing used paired Mann-Whitney U tests on the discordant twin pairs and applied Benjamini-Hochberg correction for multiple testing. TCRdb reanalyzed the reads, keeping one entry per CDR3 protein sequence and omitting DNA. None of the V and J calls come from the authors' own analysis; TCRdb made them. The sample's table lists a count of 110,000 to 150,000 distinct CDR3 sequences. In total, the top ten clones hold 1% to 1.5% of the sample.

In regard to this clonotype: Its antigen target is currently unknown.

From each donor, an approximately 2.4 ml peripheral blood sample was collected into PAXgene tubes and kept at -80 degrees C. Total RNA was isolated from whole blood with the PAXgene blood miRNA kit on an automated QIAcube, without T cell sorting. Peripheral blood from monozygotic twin pairs who were concordant or discordant for inflammatory bowel disease underwent deep TCRalpha and TCRbeta repertoire profiling using unique molecular barcoding. Smoking habits were recorded for all twin pairs, and each individual was classified as a current, former or never smoker. The rearrangement combines TRBV9 with TRBJ1-3; TCRdb outputs TRBD1, but without DNA this stays unchecked. The sequenced sample was blood. The receptor was isolated from a human donor with ulcerative colitis or Crohn's disease, or a healthy co-twin of an affected twin (not recorded which). The CDR3 region has the sequence CASSADIRGVGNTIYF.